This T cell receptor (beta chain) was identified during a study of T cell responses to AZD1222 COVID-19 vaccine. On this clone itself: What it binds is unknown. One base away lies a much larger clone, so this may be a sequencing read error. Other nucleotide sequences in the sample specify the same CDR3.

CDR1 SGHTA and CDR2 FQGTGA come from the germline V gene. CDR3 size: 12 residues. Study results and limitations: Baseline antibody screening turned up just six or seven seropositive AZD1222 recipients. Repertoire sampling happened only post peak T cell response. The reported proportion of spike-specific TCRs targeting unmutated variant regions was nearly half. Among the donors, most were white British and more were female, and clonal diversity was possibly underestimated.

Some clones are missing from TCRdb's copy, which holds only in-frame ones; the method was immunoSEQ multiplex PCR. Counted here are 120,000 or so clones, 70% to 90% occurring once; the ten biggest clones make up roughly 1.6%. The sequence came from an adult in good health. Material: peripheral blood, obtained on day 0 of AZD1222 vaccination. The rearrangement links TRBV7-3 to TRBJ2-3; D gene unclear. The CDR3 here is CASSSGMDTQYF. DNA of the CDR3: TGTGCCAGTAGCTCCGGTATGGATACGCAGTATTTT.